A single sample is the source of the 3 T cell receptor beta chains below, sequenced in a study of blood T cell repertoires in COVID-19. Sequenced by immunoSEQ multiplex PCR; TCRdb stores in-frame clones only, minus some. The sample has 250,000 to 400,000 clones; 88% are singletons. The sample taken for sequencing was peripheral blood. The receptors were sampled from a woman between 25 and 40 years old with COVID-19, enrolled during active disease.

The CDR3 region has the DNA TGCGCCAGCAGCCAAGAAGGGGCCCACAATGAGCAGTTCTTC. It codes for CASSQEGAHNEQFF. The chain recombines TRBV5-1 with TRBJ2-1; D is possibly TRBD1 (5 bases). This CDR3 region has 14 residues. The germline V and J ends were trimmed by 4 bases and 5 bases, with 13 bases remaining between them. CDR1 and CDR2 (germline): SGHRS, YFSETQ.

This clone was recorded once. The chain carries TRBV3-1 (or the pseudogene TRBV3-2) and TRBJ2-4; D may be TRBD1 (6 bases). Trimming cost V 2 bases and J 4 bases, with 12 bases left between them. The CDR3 covers 15 residues. CDR1 is LGHDT, CDR2 YNNKEL, per germline (reference sequence). CDR3 DNA sequence: TGTGCCAGCAGCCAATGGACAGTCAAGAAAAACATTCAGTACTTC. Translating gives CASSQWTVKKNIQYF.

The chain recombines TRBV7-8 with TRBJ2-2; D is ambiguous. The CDR3 totals 13 residues. Trimming shortened V by 4 bases and J by 7 bases, and 10 bases separated the two germline ends. The germline V gene has CDR1 SGHVS and CDR2 FQNEAQ. The CDR3 nucleotides read TGTGCCAGCAGCTACAGCATGGACGGGGAGCTGTTTTTT. Encoded protein: CASSYSMDGELFF.